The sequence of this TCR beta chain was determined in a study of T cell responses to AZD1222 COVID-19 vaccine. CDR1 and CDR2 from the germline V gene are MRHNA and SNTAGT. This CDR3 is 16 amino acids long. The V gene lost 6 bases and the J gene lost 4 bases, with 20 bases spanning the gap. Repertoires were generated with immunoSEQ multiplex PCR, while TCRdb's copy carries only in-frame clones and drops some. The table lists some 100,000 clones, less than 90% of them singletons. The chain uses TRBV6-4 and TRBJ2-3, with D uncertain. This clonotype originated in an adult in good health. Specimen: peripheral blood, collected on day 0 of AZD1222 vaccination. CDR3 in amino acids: CASSSTAGETSDTQYF. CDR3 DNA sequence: TGTGCCAGCAGCTCAACAGCAGGAGAAACCTCAGATACGCAGTATTTT.